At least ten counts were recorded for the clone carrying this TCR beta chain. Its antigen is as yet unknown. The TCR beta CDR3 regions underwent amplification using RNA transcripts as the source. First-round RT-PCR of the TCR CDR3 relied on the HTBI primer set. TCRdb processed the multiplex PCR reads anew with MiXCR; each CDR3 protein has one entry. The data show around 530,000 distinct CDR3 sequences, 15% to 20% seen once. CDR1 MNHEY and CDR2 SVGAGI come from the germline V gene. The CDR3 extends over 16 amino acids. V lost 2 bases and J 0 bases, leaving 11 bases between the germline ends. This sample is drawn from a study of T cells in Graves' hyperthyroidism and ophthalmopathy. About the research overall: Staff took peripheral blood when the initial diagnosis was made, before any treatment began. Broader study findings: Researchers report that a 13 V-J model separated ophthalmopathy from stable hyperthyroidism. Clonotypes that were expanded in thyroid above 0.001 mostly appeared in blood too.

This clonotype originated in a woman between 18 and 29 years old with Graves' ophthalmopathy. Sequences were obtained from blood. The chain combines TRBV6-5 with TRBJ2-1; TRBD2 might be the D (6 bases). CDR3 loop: CASSYQWGDSYNEQFF. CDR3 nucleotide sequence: TGTGCCAGCAGTTACCAGTGGGGGGACTCCTACAATGAGCAGTTCTTC.